The clone carrying this TCR beta chain has only a few counts. The data were obtained in a study of identical twins. This CDR3 comprises 14 residues. Germline CDR1 reads MNHNS; CDR2 reads SASEGT. Trimming removed 8 bases from V and 7 bases from J, with 20 bases in between. TCRdb fed the 5' RACE reads into MiXCR, producing one record per CDR3 protein. The table shows approximately 670,000 distinct CDR3 sequences, with over 5% occurring only once. The chain recombines TRBV6-1 with TRBJ1-2; tentatively, D is TRBD1 (5 bases). The sample taken for sequencing was naive T cells sorted from blood. This TCR came from a man between 18 and 29 years old in good health. CDR3 region: CASSPPQGGSGYTF. As DNA, the CDR3 is TGTGCCAGCTCTCCCCCCCAGGGCGGCTCTGGCTACACCTTC.